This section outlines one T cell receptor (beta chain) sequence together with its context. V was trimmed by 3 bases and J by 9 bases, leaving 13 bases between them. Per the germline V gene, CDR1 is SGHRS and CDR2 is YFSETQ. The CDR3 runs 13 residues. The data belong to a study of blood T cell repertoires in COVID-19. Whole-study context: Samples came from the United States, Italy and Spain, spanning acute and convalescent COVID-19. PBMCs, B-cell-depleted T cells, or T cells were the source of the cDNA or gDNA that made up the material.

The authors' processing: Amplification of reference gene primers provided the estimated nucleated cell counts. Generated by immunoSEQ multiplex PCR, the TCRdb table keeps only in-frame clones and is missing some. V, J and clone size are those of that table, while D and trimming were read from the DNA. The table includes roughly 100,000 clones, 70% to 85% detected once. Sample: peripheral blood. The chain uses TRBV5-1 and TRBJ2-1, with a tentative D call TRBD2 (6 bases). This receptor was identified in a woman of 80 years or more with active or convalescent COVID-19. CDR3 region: CASSSNRRAEQFF. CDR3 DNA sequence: TGCGCCAGCAGCTCCAACAGGAGGGCTGAGCAGTTCTTC. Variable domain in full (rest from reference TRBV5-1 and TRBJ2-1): KAGVTQTPRYLIKTRGQQVTLSCSPISGHRSVSWYQQTPGQGLQFLFEYFSETQRNKGNFPGRFSGRQFSNSRSEMNVSTLELGDSALYLCASSSNRRAEQFFGPGTRLTVL.